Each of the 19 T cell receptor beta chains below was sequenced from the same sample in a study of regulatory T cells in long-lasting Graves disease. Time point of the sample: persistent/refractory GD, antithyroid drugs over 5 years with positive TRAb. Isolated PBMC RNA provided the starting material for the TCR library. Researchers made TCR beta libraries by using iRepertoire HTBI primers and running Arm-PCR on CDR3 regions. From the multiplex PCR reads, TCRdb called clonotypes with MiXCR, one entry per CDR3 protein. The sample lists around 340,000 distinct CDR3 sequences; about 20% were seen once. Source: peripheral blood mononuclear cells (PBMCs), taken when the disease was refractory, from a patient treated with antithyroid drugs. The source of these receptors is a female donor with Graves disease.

CDR3 in DNA: TGTGCCAGCAGCTTAGTTAGAGACAGGGCTAATCAGCCCCAGCATTTT. Translating gives CASSLVRDRANQPQHF. V and J are TRBV7-9 and TRBJ1-5, with 7 bases lining up with TRBD1. V lost 1 base to trimming and J lost 4 bases; unmatched junction nucleotides: 7. CDR3 length: 16 residues. CDR1 is SEHNR and CDR2 is FQNEAQ in the germline V gene (reference sequence).

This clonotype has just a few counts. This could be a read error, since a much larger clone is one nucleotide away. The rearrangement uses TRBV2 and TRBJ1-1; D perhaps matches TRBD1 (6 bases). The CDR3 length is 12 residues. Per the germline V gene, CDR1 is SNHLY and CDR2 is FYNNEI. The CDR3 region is CVSSGGRTEAFF. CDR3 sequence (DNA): TGTGTCAGCAGTGGGGGCAGGACTGAAGCTTTCTTT.

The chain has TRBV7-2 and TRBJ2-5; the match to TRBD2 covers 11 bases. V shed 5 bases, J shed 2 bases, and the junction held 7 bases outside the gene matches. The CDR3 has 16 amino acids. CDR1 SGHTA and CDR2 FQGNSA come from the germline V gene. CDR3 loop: CASSPRLAGIQETQYF. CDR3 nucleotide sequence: TGTGCCAGCAGCCCCCGACTAGCGGGGATACAAGAGACCCAGTACTTC.

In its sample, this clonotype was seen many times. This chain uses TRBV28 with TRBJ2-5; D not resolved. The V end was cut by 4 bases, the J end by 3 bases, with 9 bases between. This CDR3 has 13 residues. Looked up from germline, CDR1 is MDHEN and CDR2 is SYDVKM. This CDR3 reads CASSWRRKETQYF. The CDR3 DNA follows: TGTGCCAGCAGTTGGAGACGAAAAGAGACCCAGTACTTC.

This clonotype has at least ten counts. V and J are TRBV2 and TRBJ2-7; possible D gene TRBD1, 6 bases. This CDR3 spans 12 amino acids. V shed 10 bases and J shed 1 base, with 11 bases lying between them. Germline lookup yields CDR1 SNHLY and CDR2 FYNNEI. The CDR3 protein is CAIGQNSYEQYF. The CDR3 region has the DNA TGTGCCATCGGACAGAATTCCTACGAGCAGTACTTC.

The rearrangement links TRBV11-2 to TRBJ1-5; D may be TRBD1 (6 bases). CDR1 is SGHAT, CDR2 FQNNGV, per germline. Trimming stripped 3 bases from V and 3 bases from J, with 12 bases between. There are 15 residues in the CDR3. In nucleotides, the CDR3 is TGTGCCAGCAGCTTCGGACAGACTGTCAATCAGCCCCAGCATTTT. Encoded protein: CASSFGQTVNQPQHF.

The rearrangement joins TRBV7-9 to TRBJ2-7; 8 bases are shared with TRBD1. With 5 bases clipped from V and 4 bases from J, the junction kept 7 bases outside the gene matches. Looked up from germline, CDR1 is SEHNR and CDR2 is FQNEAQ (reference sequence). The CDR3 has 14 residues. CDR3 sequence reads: CASSPAGGGYEQYF. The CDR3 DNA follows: TGTGCCAGCAGCCCCGCAGGGGGCGGGTACGAGCAGTACTTC.

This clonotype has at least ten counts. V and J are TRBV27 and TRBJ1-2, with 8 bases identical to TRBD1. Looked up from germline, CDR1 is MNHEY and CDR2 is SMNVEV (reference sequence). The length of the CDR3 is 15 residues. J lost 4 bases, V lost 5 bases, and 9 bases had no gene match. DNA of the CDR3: TGTGCCAGCAGTCTCCGGGACAGGCCTATCTATGGCTACACCTTC. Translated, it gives CASSLRDRPIYGYTF.

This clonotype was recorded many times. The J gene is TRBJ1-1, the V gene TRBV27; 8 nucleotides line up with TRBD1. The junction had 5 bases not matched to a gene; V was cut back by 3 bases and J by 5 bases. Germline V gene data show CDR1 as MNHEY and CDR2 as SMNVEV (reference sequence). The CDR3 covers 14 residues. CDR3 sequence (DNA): TGTGCCAGCAGTTTCACAGGGGGGGGAACTGAAGCTTTCTTT. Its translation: CASSFTGGGTEAFF.

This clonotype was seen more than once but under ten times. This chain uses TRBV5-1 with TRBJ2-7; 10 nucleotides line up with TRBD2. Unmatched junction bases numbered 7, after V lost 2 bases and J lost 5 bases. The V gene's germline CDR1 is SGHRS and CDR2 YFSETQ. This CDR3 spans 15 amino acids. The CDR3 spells CASSFRLAGANEQYF. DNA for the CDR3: TGCGCCAGCAGCTTCCGCCTAGCGGGAGCCAACGAGCAGTACTTC. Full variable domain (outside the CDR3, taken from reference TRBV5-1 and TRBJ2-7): KAGVTQTPRYLIKTRGQQVTLSCSPISGHRSVSWYQQTPGQGLQFLFEYFSETQRNKGNFPGRFSGRQFSNSRSEMNVSTLELGDSALYLCASSFRLAGANEQYFGPGTRLTVT.

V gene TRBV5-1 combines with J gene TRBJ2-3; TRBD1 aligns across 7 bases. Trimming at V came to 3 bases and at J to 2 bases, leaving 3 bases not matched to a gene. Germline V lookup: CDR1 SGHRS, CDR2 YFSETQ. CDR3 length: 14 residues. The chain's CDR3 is CASSWGQLTDTQYF. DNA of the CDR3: TGCGCCAGCAGCTGGGGACAGCTCACAGATACGCAGTATTTT.

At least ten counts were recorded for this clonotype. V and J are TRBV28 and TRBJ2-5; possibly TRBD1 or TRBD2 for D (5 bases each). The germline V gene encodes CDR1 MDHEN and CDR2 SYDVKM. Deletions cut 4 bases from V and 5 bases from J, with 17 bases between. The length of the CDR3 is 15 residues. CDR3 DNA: TGTGCCAGCAGTTCCGGGGCCTCCGGTGGGGAGACCCAGTACTTC. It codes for CASSSGASGGETQYF.

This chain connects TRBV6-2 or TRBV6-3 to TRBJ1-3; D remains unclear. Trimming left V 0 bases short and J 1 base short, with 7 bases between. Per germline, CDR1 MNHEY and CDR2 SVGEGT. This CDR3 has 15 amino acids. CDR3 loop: CASSYSSGSGNTIYF. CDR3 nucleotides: TGTGCCAGCAGTTACTCGTCGGGATCTGGAAACACCATATATTTT.

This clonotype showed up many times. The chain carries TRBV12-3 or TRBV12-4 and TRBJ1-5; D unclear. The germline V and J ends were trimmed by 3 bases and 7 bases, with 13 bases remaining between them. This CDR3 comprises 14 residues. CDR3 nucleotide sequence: TGTGCCAGCAGTTTTGTTCCCGGGAACCAGCCCCAGCATTTT. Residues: CASSFVPGNQPQHF.

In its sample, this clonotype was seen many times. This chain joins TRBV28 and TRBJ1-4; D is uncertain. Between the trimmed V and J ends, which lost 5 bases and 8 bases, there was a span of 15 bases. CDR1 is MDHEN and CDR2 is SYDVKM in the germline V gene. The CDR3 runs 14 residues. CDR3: CASSLHGSGEKLFF. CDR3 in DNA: TGTGCCAGCAGTCTACACGGCTCTGGGGAAAAACTGTTTTTT.

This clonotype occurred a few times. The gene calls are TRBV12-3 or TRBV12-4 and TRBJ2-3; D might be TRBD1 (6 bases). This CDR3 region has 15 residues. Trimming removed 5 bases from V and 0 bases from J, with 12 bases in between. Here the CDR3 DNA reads TGTGCCAGCAGTCTGGACAGCTATAGCACAGATACGCAGTATTTT. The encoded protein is CASSLDSYSTDTQYF.

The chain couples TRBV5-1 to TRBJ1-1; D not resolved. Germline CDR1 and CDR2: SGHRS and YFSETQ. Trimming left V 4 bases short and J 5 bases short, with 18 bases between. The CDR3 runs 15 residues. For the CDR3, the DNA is TGCGCCAGCAGCCCGCCAGGCTCACCGGGGACTGAAGCTTTCTTT. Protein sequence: CASSPPGSPGTEAFF.

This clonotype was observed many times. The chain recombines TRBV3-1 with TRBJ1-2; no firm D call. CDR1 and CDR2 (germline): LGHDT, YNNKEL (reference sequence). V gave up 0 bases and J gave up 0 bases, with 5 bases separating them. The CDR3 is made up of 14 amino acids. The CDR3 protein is CASSQDHSNYGYTF. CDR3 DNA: TGTGCCAGCAGCCAAGATCACTCTAACTATGGCTACACCTTC.

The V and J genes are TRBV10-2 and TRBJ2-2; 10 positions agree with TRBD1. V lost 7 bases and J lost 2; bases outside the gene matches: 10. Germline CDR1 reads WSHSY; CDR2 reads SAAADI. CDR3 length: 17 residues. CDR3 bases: TGCGCCAGCACCCTTAGGGACAGGGGATTTAACACCGGGGAGCTGTTTTTT. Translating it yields CASTLRDRGFNTGELFF.